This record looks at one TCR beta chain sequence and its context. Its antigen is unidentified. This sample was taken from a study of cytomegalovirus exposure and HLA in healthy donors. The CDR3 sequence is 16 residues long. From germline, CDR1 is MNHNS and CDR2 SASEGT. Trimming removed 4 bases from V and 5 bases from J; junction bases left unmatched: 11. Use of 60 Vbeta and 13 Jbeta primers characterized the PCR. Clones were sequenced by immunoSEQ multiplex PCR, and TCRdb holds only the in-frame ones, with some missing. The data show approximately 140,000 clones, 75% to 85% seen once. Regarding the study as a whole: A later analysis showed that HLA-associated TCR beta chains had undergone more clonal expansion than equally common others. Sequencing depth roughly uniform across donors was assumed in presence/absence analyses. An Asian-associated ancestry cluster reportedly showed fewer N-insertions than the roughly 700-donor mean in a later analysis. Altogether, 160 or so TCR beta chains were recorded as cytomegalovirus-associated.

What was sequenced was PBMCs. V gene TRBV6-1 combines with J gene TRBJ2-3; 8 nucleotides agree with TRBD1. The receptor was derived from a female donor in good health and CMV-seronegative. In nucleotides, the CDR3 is TGTGCCAGCAGTGTATCCAGGGGGCGCGGAATAGATACGCAGTATTTT. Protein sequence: CASSVSRGRGIDTQYF.